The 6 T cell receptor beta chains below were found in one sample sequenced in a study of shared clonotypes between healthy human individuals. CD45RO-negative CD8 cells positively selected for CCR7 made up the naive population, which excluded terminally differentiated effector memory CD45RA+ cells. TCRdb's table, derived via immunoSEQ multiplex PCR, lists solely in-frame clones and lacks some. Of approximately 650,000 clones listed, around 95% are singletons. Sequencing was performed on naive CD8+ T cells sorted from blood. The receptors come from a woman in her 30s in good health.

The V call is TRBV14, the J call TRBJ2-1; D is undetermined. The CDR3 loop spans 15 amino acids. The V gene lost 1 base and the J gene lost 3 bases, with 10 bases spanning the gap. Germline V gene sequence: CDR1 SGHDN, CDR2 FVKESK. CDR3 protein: CASSQGPDLYNEQFF. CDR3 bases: TGTGCCAGCAGCCAAGGTCCGGATCTCTACAATGAGCAGTTCTTC.

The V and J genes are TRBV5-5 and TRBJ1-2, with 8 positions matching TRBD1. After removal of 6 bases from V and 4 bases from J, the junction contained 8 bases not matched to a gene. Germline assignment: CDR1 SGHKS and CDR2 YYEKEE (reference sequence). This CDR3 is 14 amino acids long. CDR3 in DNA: TGTGCCAGCAAAGGGACAGGTACTTTCTATGGCTACACCTTC. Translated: CASKGTGTFYGYTF.

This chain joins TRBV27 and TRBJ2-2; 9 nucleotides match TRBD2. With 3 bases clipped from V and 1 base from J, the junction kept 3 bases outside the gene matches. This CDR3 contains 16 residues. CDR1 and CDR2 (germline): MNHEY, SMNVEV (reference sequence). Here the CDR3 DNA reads TGTGCCAGCAGTTTTGAGACTAGCGGGAACACCGGGGAGCTGTTTTTT. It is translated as CASSFETSGNTGELFF.

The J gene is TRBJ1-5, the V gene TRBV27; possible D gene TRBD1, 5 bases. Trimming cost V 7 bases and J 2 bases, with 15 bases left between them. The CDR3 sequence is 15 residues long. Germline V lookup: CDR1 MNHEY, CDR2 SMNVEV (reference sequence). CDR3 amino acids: CASKAGPGGNQPQHF. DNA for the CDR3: TGTGCCAGCAAGGCGGGACCGGGGGGCAATCAGCCCCAGCATTTT.

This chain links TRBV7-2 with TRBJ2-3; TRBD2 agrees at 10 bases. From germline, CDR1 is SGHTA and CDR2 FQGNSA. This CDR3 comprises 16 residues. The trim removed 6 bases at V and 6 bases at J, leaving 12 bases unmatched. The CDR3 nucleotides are TGTGCCAGCAGTTCACTCTACCTAGCGGGAGCTGATACGCAGTATTTT. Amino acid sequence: CASSSLYLAGADTQYF.

The CDR3 coding sequence is TGTGCCAGCAGCTTTTCAACAGGGGACCTCGAGCAGTACTTC. Translation gives CASSFSTGDLEQYF. The chain joins TRBV5-4 to TRBJ2-7; the match to TRBD1 covers 7 bases. V lost 2 bases, J lost 6 bases, and 8 bases stayed unmatched. The CDR3 has 14 amino acids. The germline CDR1 and CDR2 sequences are SGHNT and YYREEE (reference sequence).